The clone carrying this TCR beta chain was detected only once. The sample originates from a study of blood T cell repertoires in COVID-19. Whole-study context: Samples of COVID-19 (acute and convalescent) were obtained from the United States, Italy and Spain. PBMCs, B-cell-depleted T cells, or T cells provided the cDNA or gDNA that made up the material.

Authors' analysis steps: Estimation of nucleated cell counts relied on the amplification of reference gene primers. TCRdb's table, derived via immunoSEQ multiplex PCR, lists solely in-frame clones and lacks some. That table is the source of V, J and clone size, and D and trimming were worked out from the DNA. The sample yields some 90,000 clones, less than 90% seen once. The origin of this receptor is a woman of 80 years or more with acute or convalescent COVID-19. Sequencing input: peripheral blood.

CDR3 DNA sequence: TGTGCCAGCAGGTCGGACAGGGAGGGAACTGAAGCTTTCTTT. Its translation: CASRSDREGTEAFF. The J gene is TRBJ1-1, the V gene TRBV6-5, with TRBD1 identical over 8 bases. The length of the CDR3 is 14 residues. Germline CDR1 reads MNHEY; CDR2 reads SVGAGI. Trimming at V came to 6 bases and at J to 5 bases, leaving 8 bases not matched to a gene.